The source of this T cell receptor beta chain is a study of regulatory T cells in long-lasting Graves disease. Findings and limits, study-wide: Persistent disease exhibited a predilection for TRBV28, TRBJ1-2 and TRBJ2-5.

The CDR3 has 13 residues. The V gene lost 7 bases and the J gene lost 0 bases, with 7 bases spanning the gap. Time point denoted: persistent/refractory GD, antithyroid drugs over 5 years with positive TRAb. Generation of the TCR library employed RNA extracted from PBMCs. This clonotype was picked up many times. Its antigen is as yet unknown. Relying on iRepertoire HTBI primers and Arm-PCR of CDR3 regions, the team built TCR beta libraries. TCRdb itself ran the multiplex PCR reads through MiXCR, one entry per CDR3 protein. There are hundreds of thousands of distinct CDR3 sequences in the sample; roughly 21% occur only once, and 6.5% to 9% lies in the top ten.

The receptor's source is a female donor with Graves disease. Sequencing used peripheral blood mononuclear cells (PBMCs), obtained when the disease was refractory, from a patient treated with antithyroid drugs. The rearrangement joins TRBV12-3 or TRBV12-4 to TRBJ1-5; D is unresolved. The CDR3 DNA reads TGTGCCAGCACTCTTCATAGCAATCAGCCCCAGCATTTT. Translation gives CASTLHSNQPQHF.